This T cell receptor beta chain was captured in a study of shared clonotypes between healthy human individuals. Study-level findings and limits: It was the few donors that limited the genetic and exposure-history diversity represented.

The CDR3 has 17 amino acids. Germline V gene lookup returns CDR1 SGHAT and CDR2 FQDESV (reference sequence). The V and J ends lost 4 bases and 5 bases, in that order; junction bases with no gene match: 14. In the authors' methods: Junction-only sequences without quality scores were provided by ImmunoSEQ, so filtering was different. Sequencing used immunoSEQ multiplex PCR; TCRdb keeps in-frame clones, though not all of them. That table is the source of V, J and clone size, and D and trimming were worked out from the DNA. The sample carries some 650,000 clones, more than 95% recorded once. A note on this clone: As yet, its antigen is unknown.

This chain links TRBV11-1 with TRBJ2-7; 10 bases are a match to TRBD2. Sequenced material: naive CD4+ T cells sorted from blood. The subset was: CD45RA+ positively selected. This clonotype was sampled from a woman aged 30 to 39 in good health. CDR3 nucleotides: TGTGCCAGCAGCTCAAACTACCTAGCGGGAGTTCGCCACGAGCAGTACTTC. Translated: CASSSNYLAGVRHEQYF.